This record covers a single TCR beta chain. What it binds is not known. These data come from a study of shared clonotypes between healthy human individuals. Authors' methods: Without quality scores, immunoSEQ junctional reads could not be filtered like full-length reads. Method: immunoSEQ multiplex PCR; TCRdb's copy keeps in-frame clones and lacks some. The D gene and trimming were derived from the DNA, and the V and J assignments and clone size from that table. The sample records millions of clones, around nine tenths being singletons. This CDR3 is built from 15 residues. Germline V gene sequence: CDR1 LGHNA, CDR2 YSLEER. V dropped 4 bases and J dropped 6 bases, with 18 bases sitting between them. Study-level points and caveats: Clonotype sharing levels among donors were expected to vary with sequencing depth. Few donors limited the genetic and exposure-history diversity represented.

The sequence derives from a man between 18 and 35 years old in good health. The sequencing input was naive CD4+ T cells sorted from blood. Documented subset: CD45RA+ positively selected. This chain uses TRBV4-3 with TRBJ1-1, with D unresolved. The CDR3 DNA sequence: TGCGCCAGCAGCCCTGCCTGGCTACTCAACGCTGAAGCTTTCTTT. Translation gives CASSPAWLLNAEAFF.